These 8 T cell receptor beta chains were all obtained from the same sample, sequenced in a study of T cell responses to AZD1222 COVID-19 vaccine. Sequencing used immunoSEQ multiplex PCR; TCRdb keeps in-frame clones, though not all of them. The sample has 150,000 to 200,000 clones, almost 90% seen once; the top ten hold roughly 5.5%. Material: peripheral blood, obtained on day 0 of AZD1222 vaccination. Receptors were obtained from an adult in good health.

The chain combines TRBV6-5 with TRBJ2-7; 7 bases align to TRBD1. The CDR3 has 15 amino acids. Germline V lookup: CDR1 MNHEY, CDR2 SVGAGI. V was pared by 5 bases and J by 7 bases, with 14 bases of the junction left unmatched. The CDR3 bases are TGTGCCAGCAGTAGTTACTCCCAGAAGGACAGGGAGCAGTACTTC. Its protein is CASSSYSQKDREQYF.

The chain uses TRBV5-1 and TRBJ1-2; TRBD1 might be the D (6 bases). V lost 0 bases and J lost 5, with 11 bases in between. The germline V gene encodes CDR1 SGHRS and CDR2 YFSETQ. CDR3 length equals 14 residues. The CDR3 nucleotides are TGCGCCAGCAGCTTGGCTGGGGGCGAATATGGCTACACCTTC. It translates to CASSLAGGEYGYTF.

The rearrangement joins TRBV4-2 to TRBJ1-4; no clear D. Germline-derived CDR1 and CDR2 are LGHNA and YNFKEQ. The length of the CDR3 is 16 residues. V was trimmed by 5 bases and J by 0 bases, leaving 13 bases between them. The CDR3 coding sequence is TGTGCCAGCAGCAGAACGTCGGTAGCAACTAATGAAAAACTGTTTTTT. The encoded protein is CASSRTSVATNEKLFF.

The chain combines TRBV2 with TRBJ1-1, with TRBD1 matching 12 bases. CDR1 and CDR2 from the germline V gene are SNHLY and FYNNEI. This CDR3 is 15 amino acids long. Trimming took 6 bases from V and 7 from J; bases not matched to a gene: 9. CDR3 in DNA: TGTGCCAGCAGGGGACAGGGGGCAGGAAATAGTGAAGCTTTCTTT. Protein sequence: CASRGQGAGNSEAFF.

This clone was counted once. The rearrangement joins TRBV6-5 to TRBJ1-6, with a weak D call TRBD1 (6 bases). V was cut by 0 bases and J by 8 bases, with 8 bases left in between. Germline V gene sequence: CDR1 MNHEY, CDR2 SVGAGI. The CDR3 runs to 14 residues. The CDR3 DNA sequence: TGTGCCAGCAGTTACTCAAACAGGGATTCACCCCTCCACTTT. This gives the protein CASSYSNRDSPLHF.

The chain recombines TRBV7-2 with TRBJ2-5; maybe TRBD1 (6 bases). Trimming removed 4 bases from V and 5 bases from J, with 14 bases in between. The germline gives CDR1 SGHTA, CDR2 FQGNSA. There are 14 residues in the CDR3. CDR3 DNA: TGTGCCAGCAGCTCCAGTAGGGGACATGAGACCCAGTACTTC. Residues: CASSSSRGHETQYF.

The chain combines TRBV5-8 with TRBJ1-5; D call uncertain. In germline, CDR1 is SGHTS, CDR2 YDEGEE. Trimming removed 0 bases from V and 10 bases from J, with 11 bases in between. CDR3 length equals 13 residues. The CDR3 here is CASSLGVIGPQHF. The CDR3 region has the DNA TGTGCCAGCAGCTTGGGGGTGATCGGACCCCAGCATTTT.

V gene TRBV18 combines with J gene TRBJ1-4; 9 bases are shared with TRBD1. The V segment lost 1 base and the J segment 8 bases; nucleotides outside the gene matches: 2. The CDR3 covers 14 residues. Germline V gene data show CDR1 as KGHSH and CDR2 as LQKENI. The CDR3 reads CASSPRDRDEKLFF. Here the CDR3 DNA reads TGTGCCAGCTCACCACGGGACAGGGACGAAAAACTGTTTTTT.